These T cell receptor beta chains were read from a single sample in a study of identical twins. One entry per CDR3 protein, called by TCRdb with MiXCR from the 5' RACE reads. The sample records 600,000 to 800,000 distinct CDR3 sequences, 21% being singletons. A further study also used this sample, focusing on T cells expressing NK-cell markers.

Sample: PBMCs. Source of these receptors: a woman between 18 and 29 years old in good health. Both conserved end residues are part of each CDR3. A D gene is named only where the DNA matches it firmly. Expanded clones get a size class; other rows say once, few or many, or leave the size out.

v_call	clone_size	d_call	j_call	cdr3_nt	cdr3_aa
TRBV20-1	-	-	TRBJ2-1	TGCAGTGCTAGAGATAGAGCGGCCGCCTACAATGAGCAGTTCTTC	CSARDRAAAYNEQFF
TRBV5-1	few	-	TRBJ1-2	TGCGCCAGCAGCCCCGGGGGTGCCACATCAAATGGCTACACCTTC	CASSPGGATSNGYTF
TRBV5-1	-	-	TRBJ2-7	TGCGCCAGCAGCTTCGAGCTCCAGGGGCGCGAGCAGTACTTC	CASSFELQGREQYF
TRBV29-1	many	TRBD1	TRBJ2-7	TGCAGCGTCCGACAGGGCTCCTACGAGCAGTACTTC	CSVRQGSYEQYF
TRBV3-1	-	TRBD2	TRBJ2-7	TGTGCCAGCAGCCAACTAGCGGGGTCCTACGAGCAGTACTTC	CASSQLAGSYEQYF
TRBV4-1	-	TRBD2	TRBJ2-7	TGCGCCAGCAGCCAGCTACTAGCGGGGCGGTCCTACGAGCAGTACTTC	CASSQLLAGRSYEQYF
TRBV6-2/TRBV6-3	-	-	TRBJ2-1	TGTGCCAGCGGAGACCCGGACAGAATTTACAATGAGCAGTTCTTC	CASGDPDRIYNEQFF
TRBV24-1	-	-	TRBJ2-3	TGTGCCACCAGTGATCGAGGGGGGAATACGCAGTATTTT	CATSDRGGNTQYF
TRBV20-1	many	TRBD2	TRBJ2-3	TGCAGTGCTCTTGGACTAGCGGGAGGCACAGATACGCAGTATTTT	CSALGLAGGTDTQYF
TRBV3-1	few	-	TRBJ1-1	TGTGCCACTCGGGGGGCTATGAACACTGAAGCTTTCTTT	CATRGAMNTEAFF
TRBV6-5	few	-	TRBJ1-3	TGTGCCAGCAGTTCGAGGGGGGGCCCCCTTGGAAACACCATATATTTT	CASSSRGGPLGNTIYF
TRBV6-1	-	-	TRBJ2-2	TGTGCCAGCAGACAAAGGGCCCTCACCGGGGAGCTGTTTTTT	CASRQRALTGELFF
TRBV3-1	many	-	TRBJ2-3	TGTGCCAGCAGCCCTTCCATCTTGGATACGCAGTATTTT	CASSPSILDTQYF
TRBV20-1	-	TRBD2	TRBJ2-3	TGCAGTGCTAGGGCCCTAGCGGGGGCAGCAGATACGCAGTATTTT	CSARALAGAADTQYF
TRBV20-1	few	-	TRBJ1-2	TGCAGTGCTAGGGAGACGGCTTTCTATGGCTACACCTTC	CSARETAFYGYTF
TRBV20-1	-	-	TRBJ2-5	TGCAGTGCTACCTTCGACAGATACCAAGAGACCCAGTACTTC	CSATFDRYQETQYF
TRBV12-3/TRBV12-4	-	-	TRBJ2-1	TGTGCCAGCAGTTCACCAGGCCGGAGCAATGAGCAGTTCTTC	CASSSPGRSNEQFF
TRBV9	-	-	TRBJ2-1	TGTGCCAGCAGCGTATCGTCGGCAAACTCCTACAATGAGCAGTTCTTC	CASSVSSANSYNEQFF
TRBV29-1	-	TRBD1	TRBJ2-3	TGCAGCGTTCGCCAGGGGGCGGGTACAGATACGCAGTATTTT	CSVRQGAGTDTQYF
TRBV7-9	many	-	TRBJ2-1	TGTGCCAGCAGCCGAACAGGGAACCCCTCCTACAATGAGCAGTTCTTC	CASSRTGNPSYNEQFF
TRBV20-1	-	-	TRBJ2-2	TGCAGTGCTAGTATTAACAGGCGAAGCGGGGAGCTGTTTTTT	CSASINRRSGELFF
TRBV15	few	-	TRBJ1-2	TGTGCCACCAGCTTAGGGACGGATGGCTACACCTTC	CATSLGTDGYTF
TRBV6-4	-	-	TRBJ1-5	TGTGCCACCGATGACTCGCCCCAGCATTTT	CATDDSPQHF
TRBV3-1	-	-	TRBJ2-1	TGTGCCAGCAGCCAAGGGGCTAGTATGGTGAATGAGCAGTTCTTC	CASSQGASMVNEQFF
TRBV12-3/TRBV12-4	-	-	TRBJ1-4	TGTGCCAGCGGGCTTCGCGGGAGTGAAAAACTGTTTTTT	CASGLRGSEKLFF
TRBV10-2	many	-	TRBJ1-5	TGCGCCAGCAGTGAGTCGCGGCTTAAACAGCCCCAGCATTTT	CASSESRLKQPQHF
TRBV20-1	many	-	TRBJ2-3	TGCAGTGCAAGAGCTCACCCACGCAACTCCACAGATACGCAGTATTTT	CSARAHPRNSTDTQYF
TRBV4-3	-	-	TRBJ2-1	TGCGCCAGCAGCCAAGATAGGAGGCTAAGCGGGCATGAGCAGTTCTTC	CASSQDRRLSGHEQFF
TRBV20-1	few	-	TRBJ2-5	TGCAGTGCTAGCCGGGGGCGCTTAGAGGAGACCCAGTACTTC	CSASRGRLEETQYF
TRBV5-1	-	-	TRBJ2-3	TGCGCCAGCAGCTCCGGACGAACTAGCACAGATACGCAGTATTTT	CASSSGRTSTDTQYF
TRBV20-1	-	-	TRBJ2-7	TGCAGTGCTAGCGACCGGAGGGATGGGGACGAGCAGTACTTC	CSASDRRDGDEQYF
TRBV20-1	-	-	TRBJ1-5	TGCAGTGCTAGAGATCGGGGGGCATTTAATCAGCCCCAGCATTTT	CSARDRGAFNQPQHF
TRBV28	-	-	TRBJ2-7	TGTGCCAGCAGTTTACAGGGCCGGCAGTACTTC	CASSLQGRQYF
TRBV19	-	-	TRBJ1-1	TGTGCCAGCAACTACAGTCCCACTGAAGCTTTCTTT	CASNYSPTEAFF
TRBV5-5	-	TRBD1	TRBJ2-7	TGTGCCAGCAGCTTGCCGTACCGGGACAGGGCGGCCTACGAGCAGTACTTC	CASSLPYRDRAAYEQYF
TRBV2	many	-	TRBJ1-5	TGTGCCAGCAGTGAACGGCAAGAGAATCAGCCCCAGCATTTT	CASSERQENQPQHF
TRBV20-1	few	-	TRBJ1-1	TGCAGTGCTAGAGATTACAGGAGGGGGGTACAAGCTTTCTTT	CSARDYRRGVQAFF
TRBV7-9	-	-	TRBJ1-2	TGTGCCAGCAGCTTAGCGGGTGTGGCCAGGGTGTTCGATGGCTACACCTTC	CASSLAGVARVFDGYTF
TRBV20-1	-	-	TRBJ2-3	TGCAGTGCTCCAACCCAGGGTGGTACAGATACGCAGTATTTT	CSAPTQGGTDTQYF
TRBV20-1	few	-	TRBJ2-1	TGCAGTGCCCTGGCCTTGGAGGGGGAGCAGTTCTTC	CSALALEGEQFF
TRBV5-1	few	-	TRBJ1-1	TGCGCCAGCAGCTTGGGTGGGACCCAGAACACTGAAGCTTTCTTT	CASSLGGTQNTEAFF
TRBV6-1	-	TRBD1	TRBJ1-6	TGTGCCAGCAGCCGTCAGGGGGACAGGGGGAATTCACCCCTCCACTTT	CASSRQGDRGNSPLHF
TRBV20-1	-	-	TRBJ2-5	TGCAGTGCCCCAGCGAGTCGGTCCTATTGGGAGACCCAGTACTTC	CSAPASRSYWETQYF
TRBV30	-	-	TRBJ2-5	TGTGCCTGGAGTGTACGGGACTTACAGACCCAGTACTTC	CAWSVRDLQTQYF
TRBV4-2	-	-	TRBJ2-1	TGTGCCAGCAGCCAAGTAAGCGAAGCGGCTCCTTACAATGAGCAGTTCTTC	CASSQVSEAAPYNEQFF
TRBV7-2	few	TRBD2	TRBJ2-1	TGTGCCAGCAGCCGCATCGCACTAGCGGGTTACAATGAGCAGTTCTTC	CASSRIALAGYNEQFF
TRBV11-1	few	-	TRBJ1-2	TGTGCCAGCAGCTTAGGGAGGGCCAGCGAGGAGTCTTCTACTAGGGGCTACACCTTC	CASSLGRASEESSTRGYTF
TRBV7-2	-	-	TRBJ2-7	TGTGCCAGCCGCCGACTACAGATTTACGAGCAGTACTTC	CASRRLQIYEQYF
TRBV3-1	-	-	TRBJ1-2	TGTGCCAGCAGCCAGGGGTCACAGCACACTGGCTACACCTTC	CASSQGSQHTGYTF
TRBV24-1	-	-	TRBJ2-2	TGTGCCACCAGTAGTCAGTACACCGGGGAGCTGTTTTTT	CATSSQYTGELFF
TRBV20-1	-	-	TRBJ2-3	TGCAGTGCTATGGTCTCGGATACGCAGTATTTT	CSAMVSDTQYF
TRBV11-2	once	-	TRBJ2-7	TGTGCCAGCAGCTTAGTTCTGGAAGCCTACGAGCAGTACTTC	CASSLVLEAYEQYF
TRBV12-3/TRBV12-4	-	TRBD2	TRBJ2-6	TGTGCCAGCAGTAGTCTAGCGGGAGAAGGTGGGGCCAACGTCCTGACTTTC	CASSSLAGEGGANVLTF
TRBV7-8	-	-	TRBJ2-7	TGTGCCAGCAGGGGGACCCAAAACTACGAGCAGTACTTC	CASRGTQNYEQYF
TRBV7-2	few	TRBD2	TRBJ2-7	TGTGCCAGCAACTTCGCGGCGGGAGGTTACTACGAGCAGTACTTC	CASNFAAGGYYEQYF
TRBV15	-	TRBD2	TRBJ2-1	TGTGCCACCAGCAGAGGTCTAGCGGTTGACAATGAGCAGTTCTTC	CATSRGLAVDNEQFF
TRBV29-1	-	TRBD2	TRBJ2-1	TGCAGCGCGATTAGACTAGCGGGGAACAATGAGCAGTTCTTC	CSAIRLAGNNEQFF
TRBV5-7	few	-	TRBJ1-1	TGTGCCAGCAGCTTGGGGGGCCCTATGAACACTGAAGCTTTCTTT	CASSLGGPMNTEAFF
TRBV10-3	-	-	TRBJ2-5	TGTGCCCCCGGGGGAGCAAGCCAAGAGACCCAGTACTTC	CAPGGASQETQYF